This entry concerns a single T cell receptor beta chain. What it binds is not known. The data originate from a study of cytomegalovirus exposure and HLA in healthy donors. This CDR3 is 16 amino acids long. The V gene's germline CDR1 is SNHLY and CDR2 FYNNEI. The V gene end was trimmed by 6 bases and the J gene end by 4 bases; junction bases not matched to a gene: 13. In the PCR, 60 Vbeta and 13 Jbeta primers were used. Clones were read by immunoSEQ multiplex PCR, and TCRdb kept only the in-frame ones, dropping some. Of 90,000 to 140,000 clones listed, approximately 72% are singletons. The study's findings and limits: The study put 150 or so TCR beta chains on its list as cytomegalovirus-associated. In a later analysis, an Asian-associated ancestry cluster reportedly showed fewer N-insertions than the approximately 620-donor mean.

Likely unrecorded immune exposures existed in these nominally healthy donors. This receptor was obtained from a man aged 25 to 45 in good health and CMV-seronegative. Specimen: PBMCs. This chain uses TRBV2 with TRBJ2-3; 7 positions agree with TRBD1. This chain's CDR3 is CASSPPTDRMADTQYF. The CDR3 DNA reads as TGTGCCAGCAGCCCCCCGACGGACAGGATGGCAGATACGCAGTATTTT.